These 27 T cell receptor beta chains originate from one sample sequenced in a study of T cell responses to AZD1222 COVID-19 vaccine. Clones were read by immunoSEQ multiplex PCR, and TCRdb kept only the in-frame ones, dropping some. Here the sample spans just over 150,000 clones, 70% to 90% being singletons. Sequencing was performed on peripheral blood, taken after recovery from COVID-19. These receptors came from an adult who had recovered from COVID-19.

Only one count was recorded for this clone. The chain carries TRBV11-3 and TRBJ2-7; 11 positions agree with TRBD1. V gave up 5 bases and J gave up 5 bases; unmatched junction bases: 8. This CDR3 comprises 15 residues. The germline CDR1 and CDR2 sequences are SGHNT and YENEEA. In nucleotides, the CDR3 is TGTGCCAGCAGCAGTGGGACAGGGGGGTTCCACGAGCAGTACTTC. Amino acid sequence: CASSSGTGGFHEQYF.

V gene TRBV7-6 combines with J gene TRBJ2-2, with 8 bases aligning to TRBD1. The V gene end was trimmed by 5 bases and the J gene end by 1 base; junction bases not matched to a gene: 3. Germline V gives CDR1 SGHVS, CDR2 FNYEAQ. The CDR3 is 15 amino acids. CDR3 coding DNA: TGTGCCAGCAGCCCCAGGGGGCGGAACACCGGGGAGCTGTTTTTT. Protein sequence: CASSPRGRNTGELFF.

This rearrangement joins TRBV10-3 to TRBJ1-2; D not resolved. V lost 7 bases and J lost 5, with 8 bases in between. CDR1 is ENHRY, CDR2 SYGVKD, per germline. This CDR3 contains 11 residues. The CDR3 DNA follows: TGTGCCATCAATGATGGTTATGGCTACACCTTC. This sequence encodes CAINDGYGYTF.

The rearrangement joins TRBV9 to TRBJ1-3; 7 bases agree with TRBD1. The CDR3 is made up of 15 amino acids. The germline V gene has CDR1 SGDLS and CDR2 YYNGEE. V was clipped by 2 bases and J by 2 bases; unmatched bases: 4. The CDR3 reads CASSVSQGAGNTIYF. Written as DNA, the CDR3 is TGTGCCAGCAGCGTTTCCCAGGGGGCTGGAAACACCATATATTTT. The full variable domain, with the rest looked up from reference TRBV9 and TRBJ1-3, is DSGVTQTPKHLITATGQRVTLRCSPRSGDLSVYWYQQSLDQGLQFLIQYYNGEERAKGNILERFSAQQFPDLHSELNLSSLELGDSALYFCASSVSQGAGNTIYFGEGSWLTVV.

V and J are TRBV20-1 and TRBJ1-1; D unresolved. This CDR3 comprises 10 residues. Germline lookup yields CDR1 DFQATT and CDR2 SNEGSKA (reference sequence). V was pared by 3 bases and J by 4 bases, with 3 bases between. The CDR3 region is CSARVTEAFF. The CDR3, as DNA: TGCAGTGCTAGGGTCACTGAAGCTTTCTTT.

The rearrangement joins TRBV19 to TRBJ1-2; TRBD1 agrees at 8 bases. The germline CDR1 and CDR2 sequences are LNHDA and SQIVND (reference sequence). Trimming cost V 8 bases and J 4 bases; bases outside gene matches: 15. The CDR3 spans 16 residues. The CDR3 DNA reads TGTGCCAGTGTAAAGACCGCGACAGGGGAGGTCTATGGCTACACCTTC. Protein sequence: CASVKTATGEVYGYTF.

About this clone itself: Germline and junction disagree at one end, which may indicate a read error. This chain connects TRBV2 to TRBJ2-6, with TRBD1 matching 9 bases. The germline gives CDR1 SNHLY, CDR2 FYNNEI. The CDR3 is 15 residues long. The DNA of the CDR3 is TGTGCCGGCAGGACAGGGGCTTCTGGGGCCAACGTCCTGACTTTC. It is translated as CAGRTGASGANVLTF.

As for this clone: Distinct nucleotide sequences in the sample also encode this CDR3. CDR3 nucleotides: TGCAGTGCCACGACTAGCAATGAGCAGTTCTTC. This gives the protein CSATTSNEQFF. This chain connects TRBV20-1 to TRBJ2-1; weak D call: TRBD2 (6 bases). This CDR3 is built from 11 residues. V dropped 6 bases and J dropped 6 bases, with 9 bases sitting between them. Germline values: CDR1 DFQATT, CDR2 SNEGSKA (reference sequence).

The rearrangement joins TRBV5-1 to TRBJ2-4; D unclear. Trimming took 1 base from V and 5 from J, leaving 13 bases between them. Germline-derived CDR1 and CDR2 are SGHRS and YFSETQ. The CDR3 spans 15 residues. The chain's CDR3 is CASSLPGPDENIQYF. The DNA for the CDR3 is TGCGCCAGCAGCTTGCCTGGCCCGGATGAAAACATTCAGTACTTC.

The rearrangement joins TRBV6-5 to TRBJ2-7; D gene ambiguous. From germline, CDR1 is MNHEY and CDR2 SVGAGI. Deletions cut 7 bases from V and 0 bases from J, with 7 bases between. The CDR3 length is 12 residues. CDR3 DNA: TGTGCCAGCATGGGCAGCTCCTACGAGCAGTACTTC. Translated: CASMGSSYEQYF.

This clone has a single count. The chain joins TRBV11-2 to TRBJ1-2; the D is unclear. Germline V gene sequence: CDR1 SGHAT, CDR2 FQNNGV. Trimming removed 1 base at V and 12 bases at J, with 21 bases between. The CDR3 consists of 15 residues. The chain's CDR3 is CASSLGWAPAGRDTF. In DNA, the CDR3 is TGTGCCAGCAGCTTAGGGTGGGCACCGGCGGGTAGGGACACCTTC. Full variable domain (remainder filled in from reference TRBV11-2 and TRBJ1-2): EAGVAQSPRYKIIEKRQSVAFWCNPISGHATLYWYQQILGQGPKLLIQFQNNGVVDDSQLPKDRFSAERLKGVDSTLKIQPAKLEDSAVYLCASSLGWAPAGRDTFGSGTRLTVV.

This chain connects TRBV7-2 to TRBJ1-1; the D is unclear. The CDR3 totals 12 residues. In germline, CDR1 is SGHTA, CDR2 FQGNSA. V lost 2 bases, J lost 9 bases, and 10 bases lay in between. CDR3 nucleotide sequence: TGTGCCAGCAGCTTAAGCCCCGGGAAAGCTTTCTTT. Its translation is CASSLSPGKAFF.

The V and J genes are TRBV11-3 and TRBJ2-7; no clear D. Germline V gene data show CDR1 as SGHNT and CDR2 as YENEEA. This CDR3 spans 13 amino acids. V gave up 0 bases and J gave up 6 bases, with 9 bases separating them. The CDR3 protein is CASSLDVRGEQYF. The CDR3 bases are TGTGCCAGCAGCTTAGATGTGCGAGGCGAGCAGTACTTC.

The chain combines TRBV6-5 with TRBJ1-3; D remains unclear. The CDR3 is 14 residues long. Trimming removed 7 bases at V and 0 bases at J, with 10 bases between. Germline V CDR1 and CDR2: MNHEY, SVGAGI. CDR3 bases: TGTGCCAGCATTGGAACCAGCTCTGGAAACACCATATATTTT. Its protein product is CASIGTSSGNTIYF.

CDR3 DNA sequence: TGTGCCAGCAGTCGATGGACCGGGACAAGGGACACTGAAGCTTTCTTT. Protein sequence: CASSRWTGTRDTEAFF. The chain combines TRBV28 with TRBJ1-1; D perhaps matches TRBD1 (6 bases). Germline V CDR1 and CDR2: MDHEN, SYDVKM. Trimming took 5 bases from V and 3 from J, leaving 19 bases between them. This CDR3 is built from 16 residues.

The J gene is TRBJ1-3, the V gene TRBV4-2; D is uncertain. V shed 0 bases and J shed 0 bases, with 12 bases lying between them. Germline loops: CDR1 LGHNA, CDR2 YNFKEQ. CDR3 size: 17 residues. For the CDR3, the DNA is TGTGCCAGCAGCCAAGATGGACGAAGGAGCTCTGGAAACACCATATATTTT. Translation: CASSQDGRRSSGNTIYF.

This chain links TRBV14 with TRBJ2-2; 11 bases align to TRBD2. After removal of 0 bases from V and 0 bases from J, the junction contained 9 bases not matched to a gene. This CDR3 has 20 amino acids. Germline V CDR1 and CDR2: SGHDN, FVKESK. DNA of the CDR3: TGTGCCAGCAGCCAAGAGTTAGCGGGGGGGCCCTTCGCGAACACCGGGGAGCTGTTTTTT. Its translation: CASSQELAGGPFANTGELFF.

The chain has TRBV1 and TRBJ1-5; the tabulated D call, TRBD1, remains unverified against the DNA. TRBV1 is tagged as a pseudogene. The CDR3 consists of 19 residues. The CDR3 protein is CTSSQRYNRFLYSNQPQHF. The CDR3 DNA reads TGCACCAGCAGCCAGCGCTACAACAGATTCCTTTATAGCAATCAGCCCCAGCATTTT.

The chain couples TRBV7-2 to TRBJ2-7, with TRBD1 matching over 10 bases. Looked up from germline, CDR1 is SGHTA and CDR2 is FQGNSA. V was pared by 3 bases and J by 11 bases, with 7 bases of the junction left unmatched. There are 13 residues in the CDR3. CDR3 bases: TGTGCCAGCAGCTTCGGGACAGGGGATAGGGAGTACTTC. Translation gives CASSFGTGDREYF.

V is TRBV7-2 and J is TRBJ2-7, with D perhaps matching TRBD2 (6 bases). Germline CDR1 SGHTA, CDR2 FQGNSA. V dropped 7 bases and J dropped 0 bases, with 19 bases sitting between them. The CDR3 is 16 residues long. This CDR3 reads CASTPASAASSYEQYF. In DNA, the CDR3 is TGTGCCAGCACCCCCGCTAGCGCAGCGTCCTCCTACGAGCAGTACTTC. The complete variable domain, with remaining parts taken from reference TRBV7-2 and TRBJ2-7, reads GAGVSQSPSNKVTEKGKDVELRCDPISGHTALYWYRQSLGQGLEFLIYFQGNSAPDKSGLPSDRFSAERTGGSVSTLTIQRTQQEDSAVYLCASTPASAASSYEQYFGPGTRLTVT.

The chain employs TRBV15 and TRBJ2-3, with 7 positions matching TRBD2. Germline CDR1 and CDR2: LNHNV and YYDKDF (reference sequence). CDR3 length: 15 residues. Trimming removed 4 bases from V and 5 bases from J; junction bases left unmatched: 9. CDR3 in DNA: TGTGCCACCAGCATCCTCGGGACTAATGTAGATACGCAGTATTTT. Its protein is CATSILGTNVDTQYF.

The V call is TRBV5-1, the J call TRBJ2-7; 10 bases align to TRBD2. This CDR3 region has 17 residues. J gave up 0 bases and V 0 bases, and 6 bases lay outside the gene matches. CDR1 and CDR2 from the germline V gene are SGHRS and YFSETQ. The DNA for the CDR3 is TGCGCCAGCAGCTTGGCGACTAGCGGGCTCAGCTCCTACGAGCAGTACTTC. This sequence encodes CASSLATSGLSSYEQYF.

The chain combines TRBV11-2 with TRBJ2-2, with 8 bases matching TRBD1. The CDR3 has 16 amino acids. The V and J ends lost 0 bases and 1 base, in that order; junction bases with no gene match: 1. CDR1 is SGHAT and CDR2 is FQNNGV in the germline V gene. The CDR3 loop is CASSLEGQGNTGELFF. In DNA, the CDR3 is TGTGCCAGCAGCTTAGAAGGACAGGGGAACACCGGGGAGCTGTTTTTT.

This chain connects TRBV6-2 or TRBV6-3 to TRBJ1-1; D not certain. Trimming shortened V by 5 bases and J by 1 base, and 11 bases separated the two germline ends. Germline assignment: CDR1 MNHEY and CDR2 SVGEGT. The CDR3 has 14 residues. The CDR3 region has the DNA TGTGCCAGCAGTAATCTTCGAGGGAACACTGAAGCTTTCTTT. Residues: CASSNLRGNTEAFF.

The chain recombines TRBV5-6 with TRBJ2-5; 7 bases are a match to TRBD1. The CDR3 has 17 residues. The V gene's germline CDR1 is SGHDT and CDR2 YYEEEE. Losses at the gene ends were 4 bases for V and 4 bases for J; bases not matched to a gene: 16. This CDR3 reads CASSPWTWGQLGETQYF. CDR3 DNA: TGTGCCAGCAGCCCCTGGACGTGGGGACAGTTAGGAGAGACCCAGTACTTC.

The rearrangement joins TRBV27 to TRBJ1-5; no reliable D call. CDR1 and CDR2 from the germline V gene are MNHEY and SMNVEV (reference sequence). Between the trimmed V and J ends, which lost 6 bases and 4 bases, there was a span of 16 bases. CDR3 size: 15 residues. The CDR3 DNA is TGTGCCAGCAGCCGCGGACGTCCAGGAAATCAGCCCCAGCATTTT. It specifies CASSRGRPGNQPQHF.

This clone has just a few counts. This rearrangement joins TRBV10-3 to TRBJ1-1; D might be TRBD1 (5 bases). V shed 6 bases and J shed 0 bases, with 20 bases lying between them. The CDR3 is made up of 17 amino acids. CDR1 is ENHRY, CDR2 SYGVKD, per germline. The CDR3 region has the DNA TGTGCCATCAGGGGGGACTTCGCAGGTGGAATGAACACTGAAGCTTTCTTT. Its translation is CAIRGDFAGGMNTEAFF.